A selection of T cell receptor beta chains follows, all from one sample in a study of cytomegalovirus exposure and HLA in healthy donors. Only in-frame clones appear in the TCRdb table, and some are missing; sequencing was by immunoSEQ multiplex PCR. The table for this sample gives around 140,000 clones. Sequenced input: PBMCs. All receptors come from a woman between 40 and 55 years old in good health and CMV-seronegative. CDR3s include the opening cysteine and the closing phenylalanine or tryptophan. The D gene is left open where the match is weak.

D,J,V,CDR3,DNA
-,TRBJ1-3,TRBV10-3,CAISDLSGNTIYF,TGTGCCATCAGTGACCTCTCTGGAAACACCATATATTTT
TRBD1,TRBJ1-4,TRBV5-4,CASSPGQGREKLFF,TGTGCCAGCAGCCCGGGACAGGGAAGGGAAAAACTGTTTTTT
TRBD1,TRBJ2-7,TRBV15,CATSTGESYEQYF,TGTGCCACCTCGACAGGGGAGTCCTACGAGCAGTACTTC
-,TRBJ1-5,TRBV2,CASSDRRDQPQHF,TGTGCCAGCAGTGATAGGAGAGATCAGCCCCAGCATTTT
-,TRBJ2-5,TRBV18,CASSQTDQETQYF,TGTGCCAGCTCCCAGACAGACCAAGAGACCCAGTACTTC
-,TRBJ2-1,TRBV19,CASSNPDFLRNEQFF,TGTGCCAGTAGTAATCCGGACTTCTTAAGGAATGAGCAGTTCTTC
-,TRBJ2-5,TRBV4-1,CASSQDTGEEDQETQYF,TGCGCCAGCAGCCAAGATACCGGGGAGGAAGACCAAGAGACCCAGTACTTC
TRBD1,TRBJ2-3,TRBV18,CASSRQGGGSTDTQYF,TGTGCCAGCTCACGACAGGGTGGAGGTAGCACAGATACGCAGTATTTT
-,TRBJ1-6,TRBV11-2,CASSPLQGTNGPLHF,TGTGCCAGCAGCCCCCTTCAGGGAACTAATGGACCCCTCCACTTT
-,TRBJ2-1,TRBV6-1,CASSFLEVHTNEQFF,TGTGCCAGCAGTTTTCTTGAAGTCCACACAAATGAGCAGTTCTTC
TRBD2,TRBJ2-1,TRBV7-9,CASSTTSGGALDQFF,TGTGCCAGCAGCACGACTAGCGGGGGGGCCCTTGATCAGTTCTTC
-,TRBJ1-2,TRBV6-4,CASSDSRGYTF,TGTGCCAGCAGTGACTCGAGAGGCTACACCTTC
-,TRBJ1-4,TRBV10-3,CAISEEAAKLFF,TGTGCCATCAGTGAGGAGGCAGCAAAACTGTTTTTT
-,TRBJ1-1,TRBV4-3,CASSQIRGTEAFF,TGCGCCAGCAGCCAGATTCGGGGGACTGAAGCTTTCTTT
-,TRBJ1-1,TRBV5-1,CASSLEDTRLGAFF,TGCGCCAGCAGCTTGGAAGATACTAGGCTGGGCGCTTTCTTT
TRBD1,TRBJ1-6,TRBV18,CATSSGRQGASPLHF,TGTGCCACCTCGAGTGGGAGACAGGGGGCATCACCCCTCCACTTT
-,TRBJ2-7,TRBV28,CASSARLGGFSYEQYF,TGTGCCAGCAGTGCCCGTCTGGGGGGTTTCTCCTACGAGCAGTACTTC
-,TRBJ1-2,TRBV6-4,CASSPEGEGGDGYTF,TGTGCCAGCAGTCCTGAGGGGGAGGGCGGGGATGGCTACACCTTC
TRBD1,TRBJ1-3,TRBV6-6,CASLTGTGKTGNTIYF,TGTGCCAGCTTAACCGGGACAGGGAAAACGGGAAACACCATATATTTT
TRBD2,TRBJ2-7,TRBV7-2,CASSLGDYPTYEQYF,TGTGCCAGCAGCTTAGGGGACTATCCGACCTACGAGCAGTACTTC
TRBD1,TRBJ2-7,TRBV27,CASSRAGGPTSYEQYF,TGTGCCAGCAGCCGTGCAGGGGGCCCAACCTCCTACGAGCAGTACTTC
-,TRBJ2-6,TRBV7-3,CASSLLGQTSGANVLTF,TGTGCCAGCAGCTTATTGGGACAGACTAGTGGGGCCAACGTCCTGACTTTC